The 32 T cell receptor beta chains reported below all come from one sample, sequenced in a study of T cell responses to AZD1222 COVID-19 vaccine. Repertoires were generated with immunoSEQ multiplex PCR, while TCRdb's copy carries only in-frame clones and drops some. The sample has around 99,000 clones, 90% to 95% seen once. The sequencing used peripheral blood, collected on day 0 of AZD1222 vaccination. These receptors were collected from an adult in good health.

Here the CDR3 DNA reads TGTGCCAGCAGCTTAGGGGAGCTGTTTTTT. This encodes CASSLGELFF. This sequence joins TRBV7-3 and TRBJ2-2; D unresolved. The germline CDR1 and CDR2 sequences are SGHTA and FQGTGA. The V end was cut by 2 bases, the J end by 8 bases, with 0 bases between. This CDR3 region has 10 residues.

This rearrangement joins TRBV5-4 to TRBJ2-1, with 10 bases identical to TRBD2. J was trimmed by 5 bases and V by 4 bases; bases with no gene match: 9. Looked up from germline, CDR1 is SGHNT and CDR2 is YYREEE (reference sequence). The CDR3 has 16 amino acids. This chain's CDR3 is CASSPFSGGSNNEQFF. In DNA form, the CDR3 reads TGTGCCAGCAGCCCATTTAGCGGGGGGTCAAACAATGAGCAGTTCTTC.

This chain connects TRBV11-2 to TRBJ1-1; tentative D call: TRBD1 (6 bases). Germline lookup yields CDR1 SGHAT and CDR2 FQNNGV. The CDR3 contains 16 residues. V was clipped by 4 bases and J by 0 bases, with 15 bases between them. The CDR3 spells CASSSSQGLMNTEAFF. Here the CDR3 DNA reads TGTGCCAGCAGCTCCTCACAGGGTCTCATGAACACTGAAGCTTTCTTT.

This clone showed up just once. The chain carries TRBV6-1 and TRBJ1-5; D may be TRBD1 (6 bases). The CDR3 length is 18 residues. V was shortened by 3 bases and J by 3 bases, with 21 bases between the two germline ends. Germline V CDR1 and CDR2: MNHNS, SASEGT. Written as DNA, the CDR3 is TGTGCCAGCAGTGAGGGCCGGGACACCGTGCTTGTCAATCAGCCCCAGCATTTT. Its translation is CASSEGRDTVLVNQPQHF.

The V call is TRBV4-3, the J call TRBJ1-5; a possible D gene is TRBD1 (5 bases). The CDR3 has 16 amino acids. Germline loops: CDR1 LGHNA, CDR2 YSLEER. Trimming removed 0 bases at V and 7 bases at J, with 16 bases between. The CDR3 region is CASSQESFQTGQPQHF. The DNA for the CDR3 is TGCGCCAGCAGCCAAGAATCGTTCCAAACAGGACAGCCCCAGCATTTT.

The chain recombines TRBV9 with TRBJ1-1; 7 bases map to TRBD1. Germline V lookup: CDR1 SGDLS, CDR2 YYNGEE. V shed 3 bases and J 10 bases; nucleotides not matched to a gene: 12. This CDR3 is built from 14 residues. The CDR3 region has the DNA TGTGCCAGCAGCGCTACAGGGGTACGAGGGGGAGCTTTCTTT. Residues: CASSATGVRGGAFF.

The rearrangement uses TRBV2 and TRBJ1-6; TRBD1 is a possible D gene (5 bases). V dropped 7 bases and J dropped 5 bases, with 18 bases sitting between them. Looked up from germline, CDR1 is SNHLY and CDR2 is FYNNEI. CDR3 length equals 16 residues. The CDR3 protein is CASTGAGGSHNSPLHF. In DNA, the CDR3 is TGTGCCAGCACCGGGGCGGGAGGGTCTCATAATTCACCCCTCCACTTT.

The rearrangement uses TRBV5-1 and TRBJ1-4; 9 bases map to TRBD1. V gave up 4 bases and J gave up 7 bases; unmatched junction bases: 8. The germline V gene encodes CDR1 SGHRS and CDR2 YFSETQ. This CDR3 is built from 15 residues. CDR3 sequence: CASSRPGQGREKLFF. The CDR3 DNA is TGCGCCAGCAGCCGGCCGGGACAGGGTCGTGAAAAACTGTTTTTT.

This clone is deemed medium-sized. The rearrangement links TRBV20-1 to TRBJ1-5; D is perhaps TRBD1 (5 bases). Per the germline V gene, CDR1 is DFQATT and CDR2 is SNEGSKA (reference sequence). The CDR3 contains 15 residues. Trimming cost V 3 bases and J 3 bases, with 15 bases left between them. CDR3 nucleotides: TGCAGTGCTAGTCAGTTCCAGGGCATCAATCAGCCCCAGCATTTT. This encodes CSASQFQGINQPQHF.

The chain uses TRBV28 and TRBJ1-1; D not certain. Germline assignment: CDR1 MDHEN and CDR2 SYDVKM. The length of the CDR3 is 15 residues. V was trimmed by 1 base and J by 6 bases, leaving 15 bases between them. In nucleotides, the CDR3 is TGTGCCAGCAGTTTATCCCTGTCAGTGGTCGCTGAAGCTTTCTTT. This codes for CASSLSLSVVAEAFF.

CDR3 bases: TGTGCCAGCAGCTTTGGTCTAGGGAGAGATATTGGCAATCAGCCCCAGCATTTT. It encodes CASSFGLGRDIGNQPQHF. The V and J genes are TRBV5-8 and TRBJ1-5; D is undetermined. Germline lookup yields CDR1 SGHTS and CDR2 YDEGEE. The CDR3 contains 18 residues. Trimming left V 2 bases short and J 2 bases short, with 20 bases between.

The chain couples TRBV6-5 to TRBJ2-7; the D call may be TRBD1 or TRBD2 (5 bases each). CDR1 is MNHEY, CDR2 SVGAGI, per germline. Deletions cut 10 bases from V and 5 bases from J, with 18 bases between. The CDR3 length is 13 residues. DNA for the CDR3: TGTGCCATCTGGCCGGGACCCCGCAACGAGCAGTACTTC. Translated: CAIWPGPRNEQYF.

The chain recombines TRBV5-5 with TRBJ1-3; tentatively, D is TRBD1 (5 bases). This CDR3 is 15 amino acids long. The V end was cut by 2 bases, the J end by 0 bases, with 9 bases between. Germline V gene data show CDR1 as SGHKS and CDR2 as YYEKEE (reference sequence). Here the CDR3 reads CASSLTGTSGNTIYF. DNA of the CDR3: TGTGCCAGCAGCTTAACCGGGACCTCTGGAAACACCATATATTTT.

This chain links TRBV19 with TRBJ1-1; TRBD1 matches at 10 bases. Trimming took 6 bases from V and 4 from J; bases not matched to a gene: 11. The V gene's germline CDR1 is LNHDA and CDR2 SQIVND (reference sequence). The CDR3 totals 16 residues. DNA for the CDR3: TGTGCCAGTAGAACGACGACGTGGACAGGGGGCACTGAAGCTTTCTTT. The encoded protein is CASRTTTWTGGTEAFF.

Points on this clone: Within the sample, other DNA sequences also encode this same CDR3. The rearrangement joins TRBV9 to TRBJ1-1; D remains unclear. Deletions cut 0 bases from V and 0 bases from J, with 3 bases between. Germline V gene data show CDR1 as SGDLS and CDR2 as YYNGEE. There are 13 residues in the CDR3. CDR3 sequence: CASSVAMNTEAFF. DNA for the CDR3: TGTGCCAGCAGCGTAGCTATGAACACTGAAGCTTTCTTT.

The chain joins TRBV4-2 to TRBJ1-1; a possible D gene is TRBD1 (5 bases). CDR1 and CDR2 (germline): LGHNA, YNFKEQ. Trimming cost V 0 bases and J 2 bases, with 10 bases left between them. The CDR3 has 15 residues. Here the CDR3 DNA reads TGTGCCAGCAGCCAAGATGACAGTGCCAACACTGAAGCTTTCTTT. Translating it yields CASSQDDSANTEAFF.

This clone was detected once. The chain couples TRBV28 to TRBJ1-5, with D possibly matching TRBD1 (5 bases). This CDR3 is 15 amino acids long. CDR1 MDHEN and CDR2 SYDVKM come from the germline V gene. V was trimmed by 6 bases and J by 1 base, leaving 13 bases between them. In DNA, the CDR3 is TGTGCCAGCAGGACATCAGGGAGCAGCAATCAGCCCCAGCATTTT. Translation gives CASRTSGSSNQPQHF.

The rearrangement uses TRBV10-2 and TRBJ1-1; D unresolved. V lost 6 bases and J lost 0, with 5 bases in between. The CDR3 consists of 12 residues. Per germline, CDR1 WSHSY and CDR2 SAAADI. The DNA of the CDR3 is TGCGCCAGCAGGATGATGAACACTGAAGCTTTCTTT. It codes for CASRMMNTEAFF.

V and J are TRBV19 and TRBJ2-7; possible D gene TRBD2, 6 bases. V lost 7 bases, J lost 3 bases, and 16 bases lay in between. Germline V gives CDR1 LNHDA, CDR2 SQIVND (reference sequence). CDR3 length: 14 residues. The CDR3 sequence: CASNPGLKIYEQYF. The CDR3 coding sequence is TGTGCCAGTAACCCGGGACTTAAAATCTACGAGCAGTACTTC.

In nucleotides, the CDR3 is TGTGCCAGTCAGATAGGCGGTAACACCATATATTTT. Encoded protein: CASQIGGNTIYF. The V gene is TRBV13, the J gene TRBJ1-3; D gene ambiguous. Germline V gene sequence: CDR1 PRHDT, CDR2 FYEKMQ (reference sequence). The CDR3 runs 12 residues. Trimming stripped 9 bases from V and 7 bases from J, with 13 bases between.

The chain has TRBV29-1 and TRBJ2-1; the match to TRBD1 covers 9 bases. J was trimmed by 9 bases and V by 6 bases; bases with no gene match: 15. This CDR3 region has 15 residues. Germline lookup yields CDR1 SQVTM and CDR2 ANQGSEA. The CDR3 protein is CSVTSGTGYKGEQFF. The CDR3 DNA reads TGCAGCGTAACTTCCGGGACAGGGTATAAGGGTGAGCAGTTCTTC.

V gene TRBV5-6 combines with J gene TRBJ2-6; D may match TRBD1 or TRBD2 (5 bases each). Trimming cost V 1 base and J 2 bases, with 7 bases left between them. CDR1 is SGHDT, CDR2 YYEEEE, per germline. This CDR3 comprises 15 residues. CDR3 bases: TGTGCCAGCAGCTTGCTGGGGGCTGGGGCCAACGTCCTGACTTTC. This translates into CASSLLGAGANVLTF.

The rearrangement joins TRBV2 to TRBJ1-1, with D uncertain. Between the trimmed V and J ends, which lost 1 base and 11 bases, there was a span of 11 bases. The CDR3 runs to 12 residues. The germline gives CDR1 SNHLY, CDR2 FYNNEI. The CDR3 DNA is TGTGCCAGCAGTGAAGTTGGGGAGTGGGCTTTCTTT. Translating it yields CASSEVGEWAFF. Drawing the rest from reference TRBV2 and TRBJ1-1, the complete variable domain is EPEVTQTPSHQVTQMGQEVILRCVPISNHLYFYWYRQILGQKVEFLVSFYNNEISEKSEIFDDQFSVERPDGSNFTLKIRSTKLEDSAMYFCASSEVGEWAFFGQGTRLTVV.

The genes are TRBV11-2 and TRBJ2-2; D is perhaps TRBD2 (6 bases). CDR1 is SGHAT and CDR2 is FQNNGV in the germline V gene. Trimming left V 5 bases short and J 6 bases short, with 16 bases between. The length of the CDR3 is 15 residues. This chain's CDR3 is CASSPAGPKAGELFF. The DNA of the CDR3 is TGTGCCAGCAGCCCCGCGGGACCCAAGGCCGGGGAGCTGTTTTTT.

This chain joins TRBV30 and TRBJ1-6, with 7 bases that match TRBD1. V dropped 4 bases and J dropped 3; count of bases not matched to a gene: 3. The CDR3 extends over 14 amino acids. Germline V CDR1 and CDR2: GTSNPN, SVGIG (reference sequence). The CDR3 DNA sequence: TGTGCCTGGATGGGACAGAACTATAATTCACCCCTCCACTTT. It yields the protein CAWMGQNYNSPLHF.

The rearrangement links TRBV9 to TRBJ1-5, with D perhaps TRBD1 (6 bases). V shed 4 bases and J shed 3 bases, with 11 bases lying between them. Germline CDR1 SGDLS, CDR2 YYNGEE. The CDR3 consists of 14 residues. The CDR3: CASSTGLYNQPQHF. CDR3 coding DNA: TGTGCCAGCAGCACAGGGTTGTACAATCAGCCCCAGCATTTT. The full variable domain, completed using reference TRBV9 and TRBJ1-5, is DSGVTQTPKHLITATGQRVTLRCSPRSGDLSVYWYQQSLDQGLQFLIQYYNGEERAKGNILERFSAQQFPDLHSELNLSSLELGDSALYFCASSTGLYNQPQHFGDGTRLSIL.

This chain uses TRBV6-5 with TRBJ1-4; D remains ambiguous. Trimming stripped 7 bases from V and 5 bases from J, with 11 bases between. The CDR3 totals 13 residues. Germline V gene lookup returns CDR1 MNHEY and CDR2 SVGAGI. The CDR3 bases are TGTGCCAGCAAGGAGACCTTGAATGAAAAACTGTTTTTT. Protein product: CASKETLNEKLFF.

The chain has TRBV5-1 and TRBJ2-7; D may be TRBD1 or TRBD2 (6 bases each). The germline V gene encodes CDR1 SGHRS and CDR2 YFSETQ. This CDR3 region has 15 residues. Trimming cost V 4 bases and J 6 bases, with 20 bases left between them. CDR3: CASSTPGTRRGEQYF. The DNA of the CDR3 is TGCGCCAGCAGCACACCTGGGACACGGCGGGGCGAGCAGTACTTC.

This rearrangement joins TRBV29-1 to TRBJ1-1; D call uncertain. This CDR3 is built from 13 residues. From germline, CDR1 is SQVTM and CDR2 ANQGSEA. V dropped 6 bases and J dropped 1 base, with 12 bases sitting between them. The CDR3 is CSVGLVGNTEAFF. DNA for the CDR3: TGCAGCGTGGGCCTTGTGGGGAACACTGAAGCTTTCTTT. Supplemented by reference TRBV29-1 and TRBJ1-1, the full variable domain reads SAVISQKPSRDICQRGTSLTIQCQVDSQVTMMFWYRQQPGQSLTLIATANQGSEATYESGFVIDKFPISRPNLTFSTLTVSNMSPEDSSIYLCSVGLVGNTEAFFGQGTRLTVV.

This clone showed up just once. The rearrangement joins TRBV18 to TRBJ1-6; no definite D call. V lost 3 bases, J lost 7 bases, and 10 bases lay in between. Germline loops: CDR1 KGHSH, CDR2 LQKENI. CDR3 length: 14 amino acids. CDR3 bases: TGTGCCAGCTCACCGAGACGGGAAAATTCACCCCTCCACTTT. Its translation: CASSPRRENSPLHF.

This rearrangement joins TRBV25-1 to TRBJ2-7; D unclear. This CDR3 comprises 13 residues. V shed 1 base and J shed 7 bases, with 11 bases lying between them. Germline lookup yields CDR1 MGHDK and CDR2 SYGVNS. Here the CDR3 DNA reads TGTGCCAGCAGTGAATGGGGAACCCCTGAGCAGTACTTC. Residues: CASSEWGTPEQYF.

This sequence joins TRBV18 and TRBJ2-3; D unresolved. V was clipped by 3 bases and J by 5 bases, with 18 bases between them. Germline V gene data show CDR1 as KGHSH and CDR2 as LQKENI. CDR3 length equals 16 residues. CDR3 DNA: TGTGCCAGCTCACCGAAGGCCCAGTTCATGGGAGATACGCAGTATTTT. This gives the protein CASSPKAQFMGDTQYF.